This T cell receptor (beta chain) was observed in a study of cytomegalovirus exposure and HLA in healthy donors. The length of the CDR3 is 13 residues. Trimming cost V 8 bases and J 3 bases, with 12 bases left between them. CDR1 SNHLY and CDR2 FYNNEI come from the germline V gene. The PCR used 60 Vbeta and 13 Jbeta primers. Libraries were prepared by immunoSEQ multiplex PCR; TCRdb keeps only in-frame clonotypes and omits some of them. The profile shows over 100,000 clones, 55% to 75% of them singletons. Broader study findings: A missense variant in DCLRE1C was later tied to TCR beta V- and J-gene trimming. DRB1 showed the most TCR associations and HLA-C the fewest in a later analysis, as rates varied by HLA locus. When a later analysis compared HLA-associated TCR beta chains with equally common others, the HLA-associated chains turned out to be more clonally expanded and to have lower generation probabilities. In most subjects, TCR beta sequences reportedly gave accurate predictions of HLA-A and HLA-B alleles.

As for this clone: Its specificity is unknown.

Sequencing used PBMCs. The clonotype comes from a woman in her 70s in good health and CMV-seropositive. V usage is TRBV2 and J usage is TRBJ2-3; maybe TRBD1 (5 bases). The CDR3 nucleotides read TGTGCCAGCCAAGGGGATAGAACAGATACGCAGTATTTT. Protein product: CASQGDRTDTQYF.